This T cell receptor beta chain was observed in a study of blood T cell repertoires in COVID-19. Study details: The study drew acute and convalescent COVID-19 samples from the United States, Italy and Spain. T cells, B-cell-depleted T cells, or PBMCs provided the cDNA or gDNA that served as material.

The germline V gene encodes CDR1 ENHRY and CDR2 SYGVKD. V shed 8 bases and J 3 bases; nucleotides not matched to a gene: 5. This CDR3 contains 13 residues. In the source study's methods: Scientists estimated how many nucleated cells there were by amplifying reference gene primers. TCRdb keeps only in-frame clones here, not all; method: immunoSEQ multiplex PCR. The D gene and trimming were derived from the DNA, and the V and J assignments and clone size from that table. Seen here are 45,000 to 55,000 clones, approximately 90% observed once, and the top ten hold around 30%. Source material: peripheral blood. The TCR sequence derives from a woman aged 80 or over with acute or convalescent COVID-19. V gene TRBV10-3 combines with J gene TRBJ2-5; 8 nucleotides match TRBD2. The CDR3 DNA is TGTGCCATCGGAACTAGCGGCAAAGAGACCCAGTACTTC. Protein product: CAIGTSGKETQYF.